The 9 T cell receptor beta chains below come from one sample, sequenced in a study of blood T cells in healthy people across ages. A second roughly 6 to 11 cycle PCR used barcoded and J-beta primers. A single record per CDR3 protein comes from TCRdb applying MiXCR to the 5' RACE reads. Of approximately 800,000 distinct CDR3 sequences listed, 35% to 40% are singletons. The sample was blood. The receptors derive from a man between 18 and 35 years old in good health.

Here the CDR3 reads CASSENEPGRWEQFF. DNA for the CDR3: TGTGCCAGCAGTGAAAATGAGCCGGGCCGGTGGGAGCAGTTCTTC. The rearrangement joins TRBV25-1 to TRBJ2-1; D remains ambiguous. Trimming left V 2 bases short and J 10 bases short, with 18 bases between. Looked up from germline, CDR1 is MGHDK and CDR2 is SYGVNS. This CDR3 region has 15 residues.

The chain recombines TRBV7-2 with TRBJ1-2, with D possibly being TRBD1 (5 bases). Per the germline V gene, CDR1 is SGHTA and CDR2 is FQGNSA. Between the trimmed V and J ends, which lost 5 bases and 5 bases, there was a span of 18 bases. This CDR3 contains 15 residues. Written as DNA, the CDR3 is TGTGCCAGCAGCACCAGGGTCGAGGGGTTTTATGGCTACACCTTC. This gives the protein CASSTRVEGFYGYTF.

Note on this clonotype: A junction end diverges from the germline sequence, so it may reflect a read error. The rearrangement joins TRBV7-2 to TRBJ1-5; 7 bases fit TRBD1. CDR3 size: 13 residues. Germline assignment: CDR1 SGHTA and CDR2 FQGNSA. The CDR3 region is CASSRQGNQPKHF. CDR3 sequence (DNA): TGTGCCAGCAGCCGACAGGGCAATCAGCCCAAGCATTTT.

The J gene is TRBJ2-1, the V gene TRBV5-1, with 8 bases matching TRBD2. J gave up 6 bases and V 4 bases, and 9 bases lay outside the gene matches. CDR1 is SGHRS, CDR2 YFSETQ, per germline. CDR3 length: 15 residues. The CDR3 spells CASSLTVAGINEQFF. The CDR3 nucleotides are TGCGCCAGCAGCCTGACGGTAGCGGGGATCAATGAGCAGTTCTTC.

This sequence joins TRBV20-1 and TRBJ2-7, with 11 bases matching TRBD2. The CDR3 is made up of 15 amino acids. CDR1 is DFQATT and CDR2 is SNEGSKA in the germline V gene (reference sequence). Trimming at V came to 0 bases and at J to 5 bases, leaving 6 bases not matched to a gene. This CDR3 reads CSARDPASGRNEQYF. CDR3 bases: TGCAGTGCTAGAGATCCAGCTAGCGGGAGGAACGAGCAGTACTTC.

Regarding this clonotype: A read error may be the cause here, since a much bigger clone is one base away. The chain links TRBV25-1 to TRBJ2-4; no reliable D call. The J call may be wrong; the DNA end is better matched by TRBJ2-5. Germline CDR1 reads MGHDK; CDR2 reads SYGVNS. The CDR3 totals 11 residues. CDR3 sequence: CASGIRGTQYF. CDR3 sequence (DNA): TGTGCCAGCGGTATTCGAGGGACCCAGTACTTC.

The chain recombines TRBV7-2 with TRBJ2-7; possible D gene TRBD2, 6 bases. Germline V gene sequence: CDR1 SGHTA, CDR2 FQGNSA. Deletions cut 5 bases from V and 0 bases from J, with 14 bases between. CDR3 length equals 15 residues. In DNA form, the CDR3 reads TGTGCCAGCAGCCGGGACTCTTTTACCTCCTACGAGCAGTACTTC. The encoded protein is CASSRDSFTSYEQYF.

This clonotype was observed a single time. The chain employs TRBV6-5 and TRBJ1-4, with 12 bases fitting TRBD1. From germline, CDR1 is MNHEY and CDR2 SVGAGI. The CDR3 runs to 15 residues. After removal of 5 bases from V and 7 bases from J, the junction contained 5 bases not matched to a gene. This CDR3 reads CASSMGQGAVEKLFF. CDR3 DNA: TGTGCCAGCAGTATGGGACAGGGGGCCGTTGAAAAACTGTTTTTT.

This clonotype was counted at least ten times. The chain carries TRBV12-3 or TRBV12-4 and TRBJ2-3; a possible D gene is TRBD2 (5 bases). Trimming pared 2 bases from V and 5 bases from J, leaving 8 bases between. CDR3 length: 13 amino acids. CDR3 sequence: CASSLLARDTQYF. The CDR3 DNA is TGTGCCAGCAGTTTACTAGCTAGAGATACGCAGTATTTT.